Below, 8 T cell receptor beta chains from the same sample are listed, as sequenced in a study of OX40 agonist ivuxolimab in advanced cancers. This table comes from immunoSEQ multiplex PCR, and its TCRdb copy is limited to in-frame clones, with some not included. The data show roughly 97,000 clones, with 80% to 90% seen just once and roughly 0.79% held by the top ten. Here the sequenced sample was CD4+ or CD8+ T cells sorted from blood, taken in a trial of the OX40 agonist ivuxolimab. The receptors originated from an adult with an advanced solid tumor such as melanoma, head and neck, liver or kidney cancer.

The chain recombines TRBV4-2 with TRBJ1-1, with 11 bases aligning to TRBD1. The V segment lost 4 bases and the J segment 4 bases; nucleotides outside the gene matches: 11. CDR3 length equals 17 residues. Germline values: CDR1 LGHNA, CDR2 YNFKEQ. The DNA of the CDR3 is TGTGCCAGCAGCCCTGGGACAGGGGGTGGTAGGGTCACTGAAGCTTTCTTT. Translated, it gives CASSPGTGGGRVTEAFF.

The chain couples TRBV30 to TRBJ2-7, with no clear D. Germline values: CDR1 GTSNPN, CDR2 SVGIG (reference sequence). CDR3 length equals 12 residues. Trimming cost V 4 bases and J 2 bases, with 9 bases left between them. Here the CDR3 DNA reads TGTGCCTGGAACAATGGCCCCTACGAGCAGTACTTC. Encoded protein: CAWNNGPYEQYF.

With respect to this clone: Its ends do not fully match the called genes, so a read error is possible. CDR3 DNA sequence: TGTGCTAGCAGCGCCGGACAGGCCAATGAGCAGTTCTTC. As protein: CASSAGQANEQFF. The V call is TRBV7-7, the J call TRBJ2-1; 7 bases line up with TRBD1. CDR1 is SSHAT, CDR2 FNYEAQ, per germline (reference sequence). This CDR3 region has 13 residues.

The V gene is TRBV18, the J gene TRBJ1-1; D gene ambiguous. CDR3 length: 13 residues. From germline, CDR1 is KGHSH and CDR2 LQKENI. The V end was cut by 2 bases, the J end by 2 bases, with 6 bases between. The CDR3 loop is CASSPLTNTEAFF. CDR3 nucleotide sequence: TGTGCCAGCTCACCATTGACAAACACTGAAGCTTTCTTT.

The gene calls are TRBV21-1 and TRBJ1-6; TRBD1 was called by the table and not checked on the DNA. TRBV21-1 is described as a pseudogene. CDR3 size: 15 residues. Here the CDR3 reads CASSKTGAINSPLHF. The CDR3 DNA follows: TGTGCCAGCAGCAAGACAGGGGCAATAAATTCACCCCTCCACTTT.

About this clone: In the same sample, other DNA sequences code for this CDR3. V usage is TRBV28 and J usage is TRBJ2-6; D unclear. Per the germline V gene, CDR1 is MDHEN and CDR2 is SYDVKM. This CDR3 is 13 amino acids long. The V gene lost 8 bases and the J gene lost 1 base, with 6 bases spanning the gap. DNA for the CDR3: TGTGCCAGCGCCAGGTCTGGGGCCAACGTCCTGACTTTC. Residues: CASARSGANVLTF.

The V gene is TRBV7-9, the J gene TRBJ2-1, with 9 bases that match TRBD1. The CDR3 extends over 14 amino acids. Germline CDR1 is SEHNR and CDR2 is FQNEAQ (reference sequence). The V gene end was trimmed by 5 bases and the J gene end by 10 bases; junction bases not matched to a gene: 9. CDR3 nucleotides: TGTGCCAGCAGCCCTGGACAGGGGCTTATGGAGCAGTTCTTC. This sequence encodes CASSPGQGLMEQFF.

V and J are TRBV7-3 and TRBJ1-1; no clear D gene. This CDR3 has 12 amino acids. The germline CDR1 and CDR2 sequences are SGHTA and FQGTGA. V was shortened by 5 bases and J by 2 bases, with 6 bases between the two germline ends. The DNA for the CDR3 is TGTGCCAGCAGCCACCCTAACACTGAAGCTTTCTTT. Residues: CASSHPNTEAFF.